This T cell receptor beta chain appears in the sequencing data of a study of T cell repertoires in cytomegalovirus infection. The CDR3 sequence is 15 residues long. With 6 bases removed from V and 2 bases from J, the gap between germline ends came to 15 bases. Germline V gene lookup returns CDR1 MNHNS and CDR2 SASEGT. About this clonotype: The antigen is unknown.

MiXCR, applied by TCRdb to the reads, yields one record per CDR3 protein. The table has roughly 180,000 distinct CDR3 sequences, roughly 21% seen once. The chain links TRBV6-1 to TRBJ2-3; weak D call: TRBD2 (5 bases). Source: CD8+ T cells from cultured PBMCs, taken from culture after CMV antigen stimulation. This receptor was identified in a human donor in good health (CMV status not recorded). Some clones in this sample may be carry-over from other donors' samples. DNA of the CDR3: TGTGCCAGCAGGGAGGCGGTTTTCCCCACAGATACGCAGTATTTT. Residues: CASREAVFPTDTQYF.